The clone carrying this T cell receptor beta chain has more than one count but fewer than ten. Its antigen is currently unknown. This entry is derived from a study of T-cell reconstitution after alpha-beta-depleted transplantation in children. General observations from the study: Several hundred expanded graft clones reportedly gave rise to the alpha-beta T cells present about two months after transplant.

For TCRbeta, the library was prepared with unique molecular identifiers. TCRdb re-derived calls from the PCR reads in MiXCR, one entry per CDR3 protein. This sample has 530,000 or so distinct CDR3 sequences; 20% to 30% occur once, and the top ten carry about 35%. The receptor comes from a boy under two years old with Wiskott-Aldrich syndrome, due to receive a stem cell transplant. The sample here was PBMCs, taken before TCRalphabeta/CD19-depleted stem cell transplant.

CDR3 in amino acids: CASSPDIRGSGETQYF. DNA of the CDR3: TGTGCCAGCAGCCCCGATATAAGGGGTTCTGGGGAGACCCAGTACTTC. The chain has TRBV5-6 and TRBJ2-5; D possibly corresponds to TRBD1 (5 bases). Trimming took 4 bases from V and 5 from J, leaving 21 bases between them. This CDR3 comprises 16 residues. Per the germline V gene, CDR1 is SGHDT and CDR2 is YYEEEE.